A single sample gave rise to the 13 T cell receptor beta chains below, sequenced in a study of blood T cells in healthy people across ages. Next came a second PCR, run for about 7 to 12 cycles, which used a sample-barcoded 5' primer along with a J-beta primer mix. TCRdb processed the 5' RACE reads anew with MiXCR; each CDR3 protein has one entry. The table has over a million distinct CDR3 sequences, around 42% seen once; the top ten hold approximately 7.9%. Sequenced input: blood. The receptors were sampled from a woman aged 18-29 years in good health.

This rearrangement joins TRBV7-9 to TRBJ1-5; 7 bases map to TRBD1. This CDR3 has 14 residues. The germline CDR1 and CDR2 sequences are SEHNR and FQNEAQ (reference sequence). The junction had 10 bases not matched to a gene; V was cut back by 8 bases and J by 6 bases. The DNA for the CDR3 is TGTGCCAGCGGACTAGTAGGGGGCCCTCAGCCCCAGCATTTT. As protein: CASGLVGGPQPQHF.

This clonotype turned up a few times. The chain carries TRBV10-3 and TRBJ2-5; D is undetermined. The germline V gene encodes CDR1 ENHRY and CDR2 SYGVKD. The CDR3 is made up of 12 amino acids. The V end lost 6 bases, the J end lost 4 bases, and 9 bases lay between the germline ends. In DNA form, the CDR3 reads TGTGCCATCAGCCCTGATGGAGAGACCCAGTACTTC. Protein: CAISPDGETQYF.

The chain is built from TRBV6-1 and TRBJ2-3; 12 nucleotides line up with TRBD1. Losses at the gene ends were 5 bases for V and 6 bases for J; bases not matched to a gene: 9. Germline V gives CDR1 MNHNS, CDR2 SASEGT. The CDR3 totals 16 residues. CDR3 DNA sequence: TGTGCCAGCAGTCCCGGGACAGGGGGCCCAAGGGATACGCAGTATTTT. Translation gives CASSPGTGGPRDTQYF.

This chain connects TRBV18 to TRBJ1-2; D is perhaps TRBD1 (6 bases). The V end was cut by 3 bases, the J end by 8 bases, with 13 bases between. The CDR3 is made up of 13 amino acids. Germline lookup yields CDR1 KGHSH and CDR2 LQKENI. As DNA, the CDR3 is TGTGCCAGCTCACCGACCCGTGGGACAGGCTACACCTTC. Its translation: CASSPTRGTGYTF.

Regarding this clonotype: Here the CDR3 omits its conserved ending phenylalanine or tryptophan, so a read error is the likely source. The V and J genes are TRBV5-1 and TRBJ2-3; perhaps D is TRBD1 or TRBD2 (5 bases each). This CDR3 is built from 16 residues. The germline V gene has CDR1 SGHRS and CDR2 YFSETQ. Trimming removed 3 bases from V and 0 bases from J, with 14 bases in between. CDR3 sequence (DNA): TGCGCCAGCAGCTGGGTATACAGGACTAGCACAGATACGCAGTATGTT. Its translation is CASSWVYRTSTDTQYV.

The genes are TRBV2 and TRBJ1-1; D call uncertain. The V end lost 3 bases, the J end lost 1 base, and 9 bases lay between the germline ends. CDR3 length: 14 residues. Germline V gene lookup returns CDR1 SNHLY and CDR2 FYNNEI. CDR3: CASSDGLGNTEAFF. CDR3 nucleotide sequence: TGTGCCAGCAGTGATGGGTTAGGGAACACTGAAGCTTTCTTT.

The rearrangement joins TRBV27 to TRBJ1-2; D not resolved. Trimming cost V 1 base and J 2 bases, with 14 bases left between them. Germline values: CDR1 MNHEY, CDR2 SMNVEV (reference sequence). This CDR3 region has 16 residues. The CDR3 sequence: CASSLLGSPANYGYTF. The CDR3 DNA sequence: TGTGCCAGCAGTTTATTAGGCTCCCCGGCGAACTATGGCTACACCTTC.

This chain connects TRBV6-1 to TRBJ1-2; D not certain. The V and J ends lost 7 bases and 4 bases respectively, with 22 bases between them. The CDR3 runs to 16 residues. Per the germline V gene, CDR1 is MNHNS and CDR2 is SASEGT. The CDR3 reads CASTPGLESFIYGYTF. The CDR3, as DNA: TGTGCCAGCACCCCGGGCCTAGAGTCCTTTATCTATGGCTACACCTTC.

This clonotype appeared a few times. The J gene is TRBJ2-5, the V gene TRBV20-1, with D perhaps matching TRBD2 (6 bases). CDR1 is DFQATT and CDR2 is SNEGSKA in the germline V gene (reference sequence). V lost 4 bases, J lost 4 bases, and 7 bases lay in between. The CDR3 is made up of 11 amino acids. The CDR3 loop is CSAMRGETQYF. CDR3 bases: TGCAGTGCTATGCGGGGAGAGACCCAGTACTTC.

This rearrangement joins TRBV5-7 to TRBJ2-3; 10 bases map to TRBD2. TRBV5-7 belongs to the ORF category, with a function that is uncertain. Trimming removed 3 bases from V and 5 bases from J; junction bases left unmatched: 9. The CDR3 runs to 16 residues. The CDR3 reads CASSSASGGSRDTQYF. In nucleotides, the CDR3 is TGTGCCAGCAGCTCGGCTAGCGGGGGTTCTAGAGATACGCAGTATTTT.

This clonotype appeared a few times. V usage is TRBV3-1 and J usage is TRBJ2-7; 8 nucleotides agree with TRBD2. CDR3 length: 14 residues. Germline CDR1 and CDR2: LGHDT and YNNKEL (reference sequence). Trimming removed 2 bases from V and 3 bases from J; junction bases left unmatched: 3. The CDR3 DNA follows: TGTGCCAGCAGCCAACCGGGACTAGGCTACGAGCAGTACTTC. Protein product: CASSQPGLGYEQYF.

This clonotype showed up just once. The V gene is TRBV5-8, the J gene TRBJ2-7, with 7 bases matching TRBD2. The V and J ends lost 4 bases and 7 bases, in that order; junction bases with no gene match: 11. This CDR3 spans 14 amino acids. From germline, CDR1 is SGHTS and CDR2 YDEGEE. CDR3 protein: CASSLYRDYNEQYF. CDR3 DNA sequence: TGTGCCAGCAGCCTATATAGGGACTACAATGAGCAGTACTTC.

This clonotype has only a few counts. The chain is built from TRBV9 and TRBJ2-2, with 8 bases that match TRBD1. Germline V gene data show CDR1 as SGDLS and CDR2 as YYNGEE. With V trimmed by 0 bases and J by 4 bases, 2 bases remained unmatched. This CDR3 is 15 amino acids long. In DNA form, the CDR3 reads TGTGCCAGCAGCGTAGTAACAGGGGGCACCGGGGAGCTGTTTTTT. Translating it yields CASSVVTGGTGELFF.